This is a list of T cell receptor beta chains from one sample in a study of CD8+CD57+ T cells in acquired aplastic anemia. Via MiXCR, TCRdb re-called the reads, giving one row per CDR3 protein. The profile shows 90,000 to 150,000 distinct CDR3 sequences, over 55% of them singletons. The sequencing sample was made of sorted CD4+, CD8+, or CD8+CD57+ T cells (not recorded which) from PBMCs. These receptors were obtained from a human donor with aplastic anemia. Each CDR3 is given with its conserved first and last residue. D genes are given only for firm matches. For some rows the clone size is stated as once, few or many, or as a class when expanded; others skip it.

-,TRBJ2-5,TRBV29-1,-,CSVGQLQETQYF,TGCAGCGTTGGACAGCTTCAAGAGACCCAGTACTTC
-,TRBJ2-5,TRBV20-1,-,CSARATEETQYF,TGCAGTGCTAGGGCCACAGAAGAGACCCAGTACTTC
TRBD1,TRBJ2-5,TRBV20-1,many,CSARIRATGDQETQYF,TGCAGTGCCCGAATCCGGGCGACAGGGGACCAAGAGACCCAGTACTTC
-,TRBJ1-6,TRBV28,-,CASSLKRSYNSPLHF,TGTGCCAGCAGTTTAAAGCGCTCCTATAATTCACCCCTCCACTTT
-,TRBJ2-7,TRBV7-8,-,CASSLELDSYEQYF,TGTGCCAGCAGCTTAGAACTGGACTCCTACGAGCAGTACTTC
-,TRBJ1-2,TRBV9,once,CASSVAGTGGYTF,TGTGCCAGCAGCGTTGCAGGGACGGGCGGCTACACCTTC
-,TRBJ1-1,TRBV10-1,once,CASSEVGNPNTEAFF,TGCGCCAGCAGTGAGGTTGGGAACCCGAACACTGAAGCTTTCTTT
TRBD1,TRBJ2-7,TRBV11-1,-,CASSQNGQASSYEQYF,TGTGCCAGCAGCCAAAACGGACAGGCTAGCTCCTACGAGCAGTACTTC
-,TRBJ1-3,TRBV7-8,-,CASSFPGTVEDTIYF,TGTGCCAGCAGCTTCCCCGGGACTGTGGAAGACACCATATATTTT
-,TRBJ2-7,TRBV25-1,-,CATRGRGSYEQYF,TGTGCCACCAGAGGAAGGGGATCCTACGAGCAGTACTTC
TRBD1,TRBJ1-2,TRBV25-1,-,CASSEQGAGGYTF,TGTGCCAGCAGTGAACAGGGGGCGGGGGGCTACACCTTC
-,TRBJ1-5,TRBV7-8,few,CASMGRGNQPQHF,TGTGCCAGCATGGGGAGGGGCAATCAGCCCCAGCATTTT
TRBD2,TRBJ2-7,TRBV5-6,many,CASSRSGRTLNEQYF,TGTGCCAGCAGCCGTAGCGGGAGGACCCTCAACGAGCAGTACTTC
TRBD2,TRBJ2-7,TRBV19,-,CASSLTSATQEQYF,TGTGCCAGTAGTCTGACTAGCGCGACTCAAGAGCAGTACTTC
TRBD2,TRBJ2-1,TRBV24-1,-,CATSQLAGGYNEQFF,TGTGCCACCAGTCAACTAGCGGGAGGTTACAATGAGCAGTTCTTC
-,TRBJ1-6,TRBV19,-,CASSIGGNGLNSPLHF,TGTGCCAGTAGTATAGGAGGGAACGGTCTTAATTCACCCCTCCACTTT
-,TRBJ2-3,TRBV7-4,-,CASSLFLLALCTDTQYF,TGTGCCAGCAGCTTATTTCTTTTAGCCCTTTGCACAGATACGCAGTATTTT
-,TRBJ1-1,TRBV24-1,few,CATSEPGRKAFF,TGTGCCACCAGTGAGCCGGGACGGAAAGCTTTCTTT
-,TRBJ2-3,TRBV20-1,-,CSARDEGADTQYF,TGCAGTGCTAGAGATGAGGGGGCAGATACGCAGTATTTT
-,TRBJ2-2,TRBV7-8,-,CASRRGTGELFF,TGTGCCAGCAGGCGTGGGACCGGGGAGCTGTTTTTT
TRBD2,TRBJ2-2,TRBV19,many,CASSTDNPTSGRIGELFF,TGTGCCAGTAGTACCGACAACCCGACTAGCGGGAGGATCGGGGAGCTGTTTTTT
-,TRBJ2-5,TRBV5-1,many,CASSLEGHGQETQYF,TGCGCCAGCAGCTTGGAGGGACACGGGCAAGAGACCCAGTACTTC
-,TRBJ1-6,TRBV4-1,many,CASSHAARGNSPLHF,TGCGCCAGCAGCCATGCCGCCAGGGGCAATTCACCCCTCCACTTT